The entry below gives a single T cell receptor (beta chain) sequence along with its context. The investigators introduced synthetic TCR analog templates into each PCR as spikes. Assay: immunoSEQ multiplex PCR; the TCRdb copy retains only in-frame clones and omits some. The sample records about 38,000 clones, around 83% being singletons. This sample stems from a study of PD-L1 blockade in urothelial cancer. Study in general: About 90% of the 29 patients comprised males who had bladder-origin urothelial cancer.

The sequenced sample was PBMCs, obtained around atezolizumab (anti-PD-L1) treatment. The TCR originated in a man in his 60s with urothelial cancer.

CDR3 sequence reads: CASSQDEAAGTEAFF. CDR3 nucleotides: TGTGCCAGCAGCCAAGATGAGGCGGCAGGGACTGAAGCTTTCTTT. The chain combines TRBV14 with TRBJ1-1, with TRBD1 as a possible D gene (5 bases). Trimming removed 0 bases at V and 5 bases at J, with 13 bases between. CDR1 is SGHDN and CDR2 is FVKESK in the germline V gene. The CDR3 covers 15 residues.